This T cell receptor beta chain was found in a study of shared clonotypes between healthy human individuals. Study findings and constraints: Sampling was confined to blood; repertoires within tissues likely differ. An effect of sequencing depth on clonotype sharing among donors was expected. Larger estimated richness was generally recorded for naive subsets relative to memory subsets. Shared clonotypes across all four donors exceeded non-shared ones in generation probability.

Trimming stripped 3 bases from V and 5 bases from J, with 14 bases between. CDR1 MNHEY and CDR2 SMNVEV come from the germline V gene (reference sequence). The CDR3 contains 14 residues. Clones were read by immunoSEQ multiplex PCR, and TCRdb kept only the in-frame ones, dropping some. The table lists 600,000 to 750,000 clones, around 90% of them singletons. Details on this clone: The antigen is undetermined.

This sequence was found in a man between 18 and 29 years old in good health. Some clones in this sample may be carry-over from other donors' samples. V gene TRBV27 combines with J gene TRBJ2-7; D perhaps matches TRBD1 (6 bases). Sequencing was carried out using memory CD8+ T cells from PBMCs. Subset described: CD45RO+ cells pooled with CCR7-negative TemRA cells. The CDR3 DNA is TGTGCCAGCAGTTTGGGGGCACGGTTAAACGAGCAGTACTTC. This sequence encodes CASSLGARLNEQYF.